Following are 10 T cell receptor beta chains from one sample sequenced in a study of metastatic and nonmetastatic thyroid tumors. No treatment of any kind had been given to any patient before thyroid surgery. Through MiXCR, TCRdb re-clonotyped the PCR reads. This table has around 35,000 clones, about 15% appearing once. Sequenced input: blood. These receptors came from a female donor with papillary thyroid cancer or a benign thyroid nodule (not recorded which). Some clones in this sample may be carry-over from other donors' samples.

This clone has ten or more counts. J is TRBJ1-5 and V is TRBV30; tentatively, D is TRBD1 (6 bases). CDR1 and CDR2 from the germline V gene are GTSNPN and SVGIG (reference sequence). V dropped 4 bases and J dropped 1 base, with 8 bases sitting between them. This CDR3 has 13 amino acids. CDR3 amino acids: CAWTTGSNQPQHF. Written as DNA, the CDR3 is TGTGCCTGGACCACAGGGAGCAATCAGCCCCAGCATTTT.

This clone was found many times. The chain is built from TRBV4-2 and TRBJ2-2, with D possibly matching TRBD2 (7 bases). The V and J ends lost 0 bases and 7 bases respectively, with 18 bases between them. The CDR3 has 17 amino acids. Looked up from germline, CDR1 is LGHNA and CDR2 is YNFKEQ. The CDR3 is CASSQEVGGATSGELFF. The CDR3 nucleotides read TGTGCCAGCAGCCAAGAGGTTGGGGGGGCAACGAGCGGGGAGCTGTTTTTT.

This clone was observed many times. CDR3 sequence (DNA): TGTGCCAGCAGCTCGACCGGGACAGGGAATGAAAAACTGTTTTTT. Its translation is CASSSTGTGNEKLFF. The J gene is TRBJ1-4, the V gene TRBV4-2; 9 bases fit TRBD1. Germline CDR1 and CDR2: LGHNA and YNFKEQ. Trimming cost V 5 bases and J 5 bases; bases outside gene matches: 6. The CDR3 covers 15 residues.

This clone was observed many times. The chain links TRBV20-1 to TRBJ1-2; 8 bases are a match to TRBD1. V dropped 8 bases and J dropped 6; count of bases not matched to a gene: 11. There are 13 residues in the CDR3. Germline lookup yields CDR1 DFQATT and CDR2 SNEGSKA (reference sequence). The CDR3 sequence: CSSTGDWEDGYTF. For the CDR3, the DNA is TGCAGTTCGACAGGGGATTGGGAGGATGGCTACACCTTC.

The sample holds many counts of this clone. The V gene is TRBV28, the J gene TRBJ1-1; 9 bases map to TRBD1. This CDR3 contains 14 residues. Germline loops: CDR1 MDHEN, CDR2 SYDVKM. With 7 bases clipped from V and 4 bases from J, the junction kept 7 bases outside the gene matches. CDR3 region: CASTNRGPVTEAFF. The CDR3 coding sequence is TGTGCCAGCACGAACAGGGGGCCGGTCACTGAAGCTTTCTTT.

J is TRBJ2-7 and V is TRBV6-1; 7 bases are shared with TRBD1. CDR3 size: 14 residues. Germline assignment: CDR1 MNHNS and CDR2 SASEGT. V shed 6 bases and J 0 bases; nucleotides not matched to a gene: 5. Written as DNA, the CDR3 is TGTGCCAGCAGGAACAGGGGAAACTCCTACGAGCAGTACTTC. It specifies CASRNRGNSYEQYF.

This clone was seen many times. V gene TRBV15 combines with J gene TRBJ2-2, with D unclear. The CDR3 has 12 amino acids. Germline V lookup: CDR1 LNHNV, CDR2 YYDKDF (reference sequence). Deletions cut 3 bases from V and 4 bases from J, with 3 bases between. CDR3 in amino acids: CATSRLTGELFF. The CDR3 DNA reads as TGTGCCACCAGCAGGCTCACCGGGGAGCTGTTTTTT.

This clone was seen many times. The rearrangement joins TRBV6-1 to TRBJ2-7, with a tentative D call TRBD1 (5 bases). The V and J ends lost 7 bases and 2 bases respectively, with 12 bases between them. The CDR3 sequence is 13 residues long. CDR1 MNHNS and CDR2 SASEGT come from the germline V gene. CDR3 bases: TGTGCCAGCAACGTACAGGAGCCCTACGAGCAGTACTTC. Translation gives CASNVQEPYEQYF.

This clone came up many times. V usage is TRBV28 and J usage is TRBJ2-7; TRBD2 aligns across 13 bases. V shed 4 bases and J 2 bases; nucleotides not matched to a gene: 5. The CDR3 spans 16 residues. Germline V lookup: CDR1 MDHEN, CDR2 SYDVKM. CDR3: CASSSRLAGGTYEQYF. The CDR3 nucleotides are TGTGCCAGCAGTTCTAGACTAGCGGGAGGAACCTACGAGCAGTACTTC.

In its sample, this clone was seen many times. The chain joins TRBV6-6 to TRBJ1-2; D gene ambiguous. Germline CDR1 MNHNY, CDR2 SVGAGI (reference sequence). CDR3 size: 13 residues. The V end was cut by 0 bases, the J end by 7 bases, with 9 bases between. Here the CDR3 reads CASSYSKLSGYTF. CDR3 coding DNA: TGTGCCAGCAGTTACTCGAAATTAAGTGGCTACACCTTC.